One and the same sample provided the 7 T cell receptor beta chains below, sequenced in a study of blood T cells in healthy people across ages. PCR was performed a second time for about 7 to 12 cycles using a sample-barcoded 5' primer and a J-beta primer mix. TCRdb independently ran MiXCR on the 5' RACE reads; one entry per CDR3 protein. The sample shows 850,000 to 950,000 distinct CDR3 sequences, around 28% of them seen only once. Sequencing was carried out using blood. The source of these receptors is a woman aged 80 or over in good health.

This clonotype was detected ten times or more. The CDR3 nucleotides are TGTGCCAGCAGCTACCCCGTTAGCGGGGACCGGGAGACCCAGTACTTC. Translated, it gives CASSYPVSGDRETQYF. The rearrangement links TRBV6-2 or TRBV6-3 to TRBJ2-5, with 8 bases that match TRBD2. CDR1 MNHEY and CDR2 SVGEGT come from the germline V gene. This CDR3 region has 16 residues. Trimming cost V 6 bases and J 5 bases; bases outside gene matches: 14.

In its sample, this clonotype was seen many times. This chain connects TRBV29-1 to TRBJ2-5; D is perhaps TRBD2 (5 bases). Looked up from germline, CDR1 is SQVTM and CDR2 is ANQGSEA. V shed 4 bases and J shed 5 bases, with 17 bases lying between them. CDR3 length: 14 residues. The CDR3 bases are TGCAGCGTTGCTCCGGGGAGTGGTCGGGAGACCCAGTACTTC. Translation: CSVAPGSGRETQYF.

There are a few counts of this clonotype. The genes are TRBV2 and TRBJ1-2, with D possibly matching TRBD1 (6 bases). Germline CDR1 SNHLY, CDR2 FYNNEI. The CDR3 covers 14 residues. Trimming took off 6 bases at V and 4 bases at J, with 15 bases between the two ends. CDR3 protein: CASSNSDRLYGYTF. CDR3 coding DNA: TGTGCCAGCAGCAACTCGGACAGACTCTATGGCTACACCTTC.

This clonotype was observed at least ten times. V and J are TRBV18 and TRBJ2-1, with D possibly being TRBD1 (5 bases). CDR1 and CDR2 (germline): KGHSH, LQKENI. The V end was cut by 0 bases, the J end by 7 bases, with 16 bases between. The CDR3 is 16 residues long. DNA of the CDR3: TGTGCCAGCTCACCACCGGGGCGAAGTCAGAGGAATGAGCAGTTCTTC. Its protein is CASSPPGRSQRNEQFF.

This chain connects TRBV6-2 or TRBV6-3 to TRBJ1-5; tentatively, D is TRBD1 (6 bases). CDR3 size: 14 residues. The germline V and J ends were trimmed by 5 bases and 4 bases, with 12 bases remaining between them. Germline V gives CDR1 MNHEY, CDR2 SVGEGT. CDR3 nucleotides: TGTGCCAGCAGTAATGGACAGATAAATCAGCCCCAGCATTTT. This sequence encodes CASSNGQINQPQHF.

The V and J genes are TRBV12-3 or TRBV12-4 and TRBJ1-2, with 10 bases matching TRBD1. The CDR3 length is 17 residues. Germline trimming cut 4 bases from V and 8 bases from J; bases unmatched to any gene: 16. The CDR3 spells CASSSGTGEIKAYGYTF. In nucleotides, the CDR3 is TGTGCCAGCAGTTCGGGGACAGGGGAAATCAAGGCCTACGGCTACACCTTC.

This clonotype was seen repeatedly, ten times or more. V and J are TRBV7-2 and TRBJ2-7; 8 positions match TRBD1. Germline V CDR1 and CDR2: SGHTA, FQGNSA. The junction had 6 bases not matched to a gene; V was cut back by 6 bases and J by 2 bases. The CDR3 has 14 residues. The CDR3: CASSSRTGTYEQYF. The CDR3 DNA is TGTGCCAGCAGTTCCCGGACAGGGACCTACGAGCAGTACTTC.